This T cell receptor (beta chain) was obtained from a study of OX40 agonist ivuxolimab in advanced cancers. The wider study: Patients received the agonistic anti-OX40 (CD134) antibody ivuxolimab. Patients were 82.7% male with ages roughly 20 to 90, mean about 54. General observations from the study: Antigen specificity of clonally expanded peripheral T cells was not established.

Germline lookup yields CDR1 MNHNS and CDR2 SASEGT. V was clipped by 7 bases and J by 9 bases; unmatched bases: 11. The CDR3 covers 15 residues. Collection of blood occurred at baseline, at cycle 4 day 1, and at cycle 7 day 1. With respect to this clone: Its antigen is not identified.

Generated by immunoSEQ multiplex PCR, the TCRdb table keeps only in-frame clones and is missing some. This table has around 67,000 clones, approximately 83% appearing once. V gene TRBV6-1 combines with J gene TRBJ1-6, with 8 bases identical to TRBD1. The sequencing used CD4+ or CD8+ T cells sorted from blood, collected in a trial of the OX40 agonist ivuxolimab. The TCR comes from an adult with an advanced solid tumor such as melanoma, head and neck, liver or kidney cancer. CDR3 sequence: CASKEGPGGGSPLHF. CDR3 sequence (DNA): TGTGCCAGCAAGGAAGGGCCAGGGGGCGGTTCACCCCTCCACTTT.